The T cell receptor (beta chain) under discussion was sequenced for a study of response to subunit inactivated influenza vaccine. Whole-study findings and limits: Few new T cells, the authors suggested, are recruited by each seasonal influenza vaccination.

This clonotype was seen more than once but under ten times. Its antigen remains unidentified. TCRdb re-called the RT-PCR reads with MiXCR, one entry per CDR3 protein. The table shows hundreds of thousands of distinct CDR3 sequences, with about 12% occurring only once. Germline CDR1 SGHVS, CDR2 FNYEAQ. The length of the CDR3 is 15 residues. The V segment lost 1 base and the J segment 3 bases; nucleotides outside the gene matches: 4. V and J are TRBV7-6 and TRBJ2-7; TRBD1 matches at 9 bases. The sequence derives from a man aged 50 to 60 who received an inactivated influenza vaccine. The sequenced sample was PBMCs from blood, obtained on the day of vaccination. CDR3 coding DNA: TGTGCCAGCAGCTTAGAGGACAGGGGAAACTACGAGCAGTACTTC. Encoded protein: CASSLEDRGNYEQYF.